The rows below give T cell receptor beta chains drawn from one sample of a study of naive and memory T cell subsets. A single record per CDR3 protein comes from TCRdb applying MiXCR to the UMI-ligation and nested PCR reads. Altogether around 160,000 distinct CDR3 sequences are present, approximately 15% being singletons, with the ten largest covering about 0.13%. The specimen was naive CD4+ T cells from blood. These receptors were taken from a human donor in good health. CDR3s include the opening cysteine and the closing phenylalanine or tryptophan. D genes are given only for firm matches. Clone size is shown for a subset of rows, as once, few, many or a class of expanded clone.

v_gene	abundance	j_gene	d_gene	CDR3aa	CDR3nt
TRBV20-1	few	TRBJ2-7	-	CSAPRPGTDPFDSEQYF	TGCAGTGCTCCAAGACCGGGAACCGACCCTTTCGACTCCGAGCAGTACTTC
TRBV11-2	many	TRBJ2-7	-	CASSRTPTSYEQYF	TGTGCCAGCAGCCGGACCCCGACTAGTTACGAGCAGTACTTC
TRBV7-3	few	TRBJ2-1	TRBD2	CASSLQAGGSYNEQFF	TGTGCCAGCAGCTTACAAGCGGGAGGGTCCTACAATGAGCAGTTCTTC
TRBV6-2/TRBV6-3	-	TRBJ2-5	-	CASRDGNQETQYF	TGTGCCAGCAGAGACGGGAACCAAGAGACCCAGTACTTC
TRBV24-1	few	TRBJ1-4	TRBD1	CATTPRTGVNEKLFF	TGTGCCACCACTCCCCGGACAGGAGTTAATGAAAAACTGTTTTTT
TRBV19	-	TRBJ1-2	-	CASTTEWRGNYGYTF	TGTGCCAGTACCACCGAGTGGCGGGGAAACTATGGCTACACCTTC
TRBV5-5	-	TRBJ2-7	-	CASSLVSGRGEQYF	TGTGCCAGCAGCTTGGTGTCAGGGCGGGGCGAGCAGTACTTC
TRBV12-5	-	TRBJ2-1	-	CASGLIPGGEQFF	TGTGCTAGTGGTTTAATCCCCGGCGGGGAGCAGTTCTTC
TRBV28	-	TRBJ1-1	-	CASSSSQGLGTEAFF	TGTGCCAGCAGTTCCTCCCAGGGACTCGGCACTGAAGCTTTCTTT
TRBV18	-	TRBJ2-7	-	CASSEVPGSYEQYF	TGTGCCAGCTCAGAAGTCCCCGGCTCCTACGAGCAGTACTTC
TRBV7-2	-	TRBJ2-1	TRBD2	CASSETAGTSYYNEQFF	TGTGCCAGCAGCGAAACCGCCGGGACTAGTTACTACAATGAGCAGTTCTTC
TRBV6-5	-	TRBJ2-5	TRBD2	CASSYSKGSGETQYF	TGTGCCAGCAGTTACTCGAAGGGTAGCGGGGAGACCCAGTACTTC
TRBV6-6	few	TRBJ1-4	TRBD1	CASSYPGQGFVNEKLFF	TGTGCCAGCAGTTATCCGGGACAGGGTTTCGTGAACGAAAAACTGTTTTTT
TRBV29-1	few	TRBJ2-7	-	CSVVGEPSYEQYF	TGCAGCGTTGTGGGAGAGCCCTCCTACGAGCAGTACTTC
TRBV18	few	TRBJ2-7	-	CASSPWAAGDEQYF	TGTGCCAGCTCACCATGGGCCGCCGGAGACGAGCAGTACTTC
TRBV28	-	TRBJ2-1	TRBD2	CASTTGLAGVDEQFF	TGTGCCAGCACTACGGGACTAGCGGGAGTGGATGAGCAGTTCTTC
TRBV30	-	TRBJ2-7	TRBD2	CAWSAEVTSSEQYF	TGTGCCTGGAGCGCGGAGGTGACTAGCTCCGAGCAGTACTTC
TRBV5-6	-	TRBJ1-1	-	CASSLFVGNTEAFF	TGTGCCAGCAGCTTGTTCGTGGGGAACACTGAAGCTTTCTTT
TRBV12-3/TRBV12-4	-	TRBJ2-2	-	CASSLVKRLFF	TGTGCCAGCAGTTTAGTTAAGCGGTTGTTTTTT
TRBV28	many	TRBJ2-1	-	CASSTGNNEQFF	TGTGCCAGCAGTACCGGAAACAATGAGCAGTTCTTC